Following are 14 T cell receptor beta chains from one sample sequenced in a study of T-cell reconstitution after alpha-beta-depleted transplantation in children. During its preparation, the TCRbeta library received unique molecular identifiers. TCRdb used MiXCR to reprocess the PCR reads, holding one entry per CDR3 protein. The sample shows more than 3,500 distinct CDR3 sequences, roughly 25% of them seen only once. The sequencing used PBMCs, mostly from graft donor cells, collected 60 days after TCRalphabeta/CD19-depleted stem cell transplant. These receptors were obtained from a boy in the first two years of life who had a stem cell transplant for SCID, so the T cells may come from the graft donor.

In its sample, this clonotype ranks as medium-sized. V is TRBV7-9 and J is TRBJ1-4; tentative D call: TRBD1 (6 bases). CDR3 length equals 15 residues. V was trimmed by 5 bases and J by 8 bases, leaving 18 bases between them. CDR1 is SEHNR and CDR2 is FQNEAQ in the germline V gene (reference sequence). This CDR3 reads CASSPGQPGGEKLFF. The CDR3 nucleotides read TGTGCCAGCAGCCCCGGACAGCCGGGAGGGGAAAAACTGTTTTTT.

In its sample, this clonotype was seen many times. V is TRBV5-4 and J is TRBJ2-5; D is possibly TRBD2 (5 bases). Germline loops: CDR1 SGHNT, CDR2 YYREEE (reference sequence). V shed 4 bases and J shed 4 bases, with 17 bases lying between them. The CDR3 is made up of 15 amino acids. DNA of the CDR3: TGTGCCAGCAGCGTGGGGTCGGGGATCACAGAGACCCAGTACTTC. Encoded protein: CASSVGSGITETQYF. Full variable domain (remainder filled in from reference TRBV5-4 and TRBJ2-5): ETGVTQSPTHLIKTRGQQVTLRCSSQSGHNTVSWYQQALGQGPQFIFQYYREEENGRGNFPPRFSGLQFPNYSSELNVNALELDDSALYLCASSVGSGITETQYFGPGTRLLVL.

This clonotype qualifies as medium-sized. The chain combines TRBV7-9 with TRBJ1-2; 7 bases are a match to TRBD1. This CDR3 region has 13 residues. The V gene's germline CDR1 is SEHNR and CDR2 FQNEAQ (reference sequence). Germline trimming cut 0 bases from V and 8 bases from J; bases unmatched to any gene: 3. The CDR3, as DNA: TGTGCCAGCAGCTTAGCAGGGGGCGCGGGCTACACCTTC. Protein sequence: CASSLAGGAGYTF.

Remarks on this clonotype: At one boundary the junction diverges from the germline segment, which might be a read error. The chain is built from TRBV4-2 and TRBJ2-5; no reliable D call. This CDR3 region has 16 residues. Germline loops: CDR1 LGHNA, CDR2 YNFKEQ. CDR3 in DNA: TGTGCCATCAGCCCGGTGCGACGGAGAAACCAAGAGACCCAGTACTTC. Protein sequence: CAISPVRRRNQETQYF.

The table lists this clonotype with many counts. The genes are TRBV6-5 and TRBJ2-5; 8 nucleotides line up with TRBD1. Germline V gene sequence: CDR1 MNHEY, CDR2 SVGAGI. This CDR3 is built from 17 residues. The V gene end was trimmed by 0 bases and the J gene end by 5 bases; junction bases not matched to a gene: 11. DNA for the CDR3: TGTGCCAGCAGTTACTCGATCCCGCAGGGGGCAGGGGAGACCCAGTACTTC. It yields the protein CASSYSIPQGAGETQYF.

This clonotype was picked up one time. The gene calls are TRBV5-6 and TRBJ1-4, with D possibly being TRBD1 (5 bases). CDR3 length equals 13 residues. Germline V gene sequence: CDR1 SGHDT, CDR2 YYEEEE. The germline V and J ends were trimmed by 7 bases and 8 bases, with 15 bases remaining between them. This CDR3 reads CASGVLWGEKLFF. For the CDR3, the DNA is TGTGCCAGCGGGGTCCTTTGGGGGGAAAAACTGTTTTTT.

CDR3 amino acids: CASSPDLRVGAVGGYTF. In DNA form, the CDR3 reads TGTGCCAGCAGTCCCGACCTGAGGGTGGGGGCAGTGGGAGGCTACACCTTC. The J gene is TRBJ1-2, the V gene TRBV4-2, with D perhaps matching TRBD1 (6 bases). The CDR3 has 17 amino acids. V lost 6 bases and J 8 bases, leaving 28 bases between the germline ends. The germline gives CDR1 LGHNA, CDR2 YNFKEQ.

The chain couples TRBV7-2 to TRBJ2-3, with 10 nucleotides matching TRBD1. The CDR3 sequence is 16 residues long. The germline V gene encodes CDR1 SGHTA and CDR2 FQGNSA. Trimming took 1 base from V and 2 from J; bases not matched to a gene: 3. The CDR3 protein is CASSLVGTGATDTQYF. The CDR3 region has the DNA TGTGCCAGCAGCTTAGTCGGGACAGGGGCCACAGATACGCAGTATTTT.

This clonotype was seen a few times. The rearrangement joins TRBV7-3 to TRBJ2-6; D may be TRBD2 (6 bases). Trimming pared 11 bases from V and 0 bases from J, leaving 23 bases between. This CDR3 region has 18 residues. Per germline, CDR1 SGHTA and CDR2 FQGTGA. The CDR3 nucleotides are TGTGCCTCCTGGGACGGACTATCCGGCGACTCTGGGGCCAACGTCCTGACTTTC. It codes for CASWDGLSGDSGANVLTF. The full variable domain, in which reference TRBV7-3 and TRBJ2-6 provide the parts outside the CDR3, is GAGVSQTPSNKVTEKGKYVELRCDPISGHTALYWYRQSLGQGPEFLIYFQGTGAADDSGLPNDRFFAVRPEGSVSTLKIQRTERGDSAVYLCASWDGLSGDSGANVLTFGAGSRLTVL.

The table lists this clonotype with many counts. The chain employs TRBV7-3 and TRBJ1-1, with TRBD1 identical over 8 bases. Germline-derived CDR1 and CDR2 are SGHTA and FQGTGA. There are 13 residues in the CDR3. Trimming took 5 bases from V and 8 from J; bases not matched to a gene: 7. CDR3 region: CASSPDRDREAFF. The CDR3, as DNA: TGTGCCAGCAGCCCGGACAGGGACAGGGAAGCTTTCTTT.

This clonotype was recorded many times. V usage is TRBV19 and J usage is TRBJ1-1; D is unclear. The CDR3 totals 11 residues. CDR1 is LNHDA and CDR2 is SQIVND in the germline V gene (reference sequence). V shed 3 bases and J shed 8 bases, with 7 bases lying between them. CDR3 sequence: CASSIEQEAFF. CDR3 nucleotide sequence: TGTGCCAGTAGTATCGAACAGGAAGCTTTCTTT.

Regarding this clonotype: Being one base from a much bigger clone, this may be a read error. This sequence joins TRBV28 and TRBJ1-2; no definite D call. CDR3 length equals 13 residues. V gave up 10 bases and J gave up 4 bases, with 16 bases separating them. CDR1 and CDR2 (germline): MDHEN, SYDVKM. CDR3 loop: CAIGHGLLYGYTF. CDR3 nucleotide sequence: TGTGCCATCGGCCACGGACTCCTCTATGGCTACACCTTC.

This clonotype showed up many times. This chain joins TRBV5-1 and TRBJ2-1, with 12 bases identical to TRBD2. The germline V gene has CDR1 SGHRS and CDR2 YFSETQ. J lost 0 bases, V lost 2 bases, and 3 bases had no gene match. CDR3 length equals 17 residues. In nucleotides, the CDR3 is TGCGCCAGCAGCTTCCTAGCGGGGGGGCCCTCCTACAATGAGCAGTTCTTC. Translating gives CASSFLAGGPSYNEQFF.

This clonotype showed up many times. The chain is built from TRBV3-1 and TRBJ2-5; 12 bases line up with TRBD2. Germline V gene sequence: CDR1 LGHDT, CDR2 YNNKEL (reference sequence). V lost 0 bases, J lost 5 bases, and 10 bases stayed unmatched. The CDR3 extends over 18 amino acids. This CDR3 reads CASSQDRLAGGLGETQYF. The CDR3 nucleotides are TGTGCCAGCAGCCAAGATAGGCTAGCGGGGGGGCTTGGGGAGACCCAGTACTTC.